These 25 T cell receptor beta chains originate from one sample sequenced in a study of cytomegalovirus exposure and HLA in healthy donors. Only in-frame clones appear in the TCRdb table, and some are missing; sequencing was by immunoSEQ multiplex PCR. The table has 85,000 to 120,000 clones, 88% seen once. The sequenced material came from PBMCs. The origin of the receptors is a young woman in good health and CMV-seropositive.

This chain uses TRBV6-6 with TRBJ1-2; 9 bases are shared with TRBD1. The trim removed 2 bases at V and 2 bases at J, leaving 3 bases unmatched. In germline, CDR1 is MNHNY, CDR2 SVGAGI (reference sequence). CDR3 length equals 15 residues. Here the CDR3 reads CASSYTGQGNYGYTF. The CDR3 nucleotides are TGTGCCAGCAGTTACACGGGACAGGGAAACTATGGCTACACCTTC.

The genes are TRBV27 and TRBJ1-6; no clear D. This CDR3 spans 17 amino acids. Looked up from germline, CDR1 is MNHEY and CDR2 is SMNVEV (reference sequence). Trimming pared 5 bases from V and 0 bases from J, leaving 14 bases between. CDR3 coding DNA: TGTGCCAGCAGTCCACCGTTGATTAGCTCCTATAATTCACCCCTCCACTTT. Its translation is CASSPPLISSYNSPLHF.

The CDR3 sequence is CASSTGSEYGYTF. The CDR3 DNA sequence: TGTGCCAGCAGCACAGGGAGTGAGTATGGCTACACCTTC. V and J are TRBV5-4 and TRBJ1-2; D is possibly TRBD1 (6 bases). Trimming pared 4 bases from V and 5 bases from J, leaving 12 bases between. Germline V CDR1 and CDR2: SGHNT, YYREEE (reference sequence). The CDR3 is made up of 13 amino acids.

The sample holds a few counts of this clone. The gene calls are TRBV5-3 and TRBJ1-5; TRBD1 matches at 7 bases. TRBV5-3 is placed among ORFs of uncertain function. The CDR3 has 17 residues. The V gene end was trimmed by 1 base and the J gene end by 4 bases; junction bases not matched to a gene: 11. The CDR3 nucleotides are TGTGCCAGAAGCTTGAGGCCAGGACAGGTACAGAATCAGCCCCAGCATTTT. Amino acid sequence: CARSLRPGQVQNQPQHF.

The gene calls are TRBV15 and TRBJ1-2; 7 bases map to TRBD1. CDR1 and CDR2 from the germline V gene are LNHNV and YYDKDF (reference sequence). V gave up 0 bases and J gave up 3 bases; unmatched junction bases: 7. This CDR3 has 16 amino acids. In DNA, the CDR3 is TGTGCCACCAGCAGAGATTCGATAGACAGGGACTATGGCTACACCTTC. It specifies CATSRDSIDRDYGYTF.

This chain links TRBV2 with TRBJ2-7; TRBD1 matches 7 bases. Trimming took 7 bases from V and 3 from J; bases not matched to a gene: 6. CDR3 length: 13 residues. Germline values: CDR1 SNHLY, CDR2 FYNNEI. The CDR3 nucleotides read TGTGCCAGCACCCAGACAGGGCTCTACGAGCAGTACTTC. As protein: CASTQTGLYEQYF.

This sequence joins TRBV5-6 and TRBJ2-1; 8 bases fit TRBD2. Trimming at V came to 0 bases and at J to 7 bases, leaving 6 bases not matched to a gene. The CDR3 is 15 residues long. The germline V gene has CDR1 SGHDT and CDR2 YYEEEE. CDR3 sequence: CASSLAASGSNEQFF. DNA of the CDR3: TGTGCCAGCAGCTTGGCGGCTAGCGGGTCGAATGAGCAGTTCTTC.

This clone is a singleton in its sample. This chain links TRBV28 with TRBJ2-2, with 7 bases identical to TRBD1. Trimming cost V 4 bases and J 5 bases; bases outside gene matches: 16. CDR3 size: 18 residues. CDR1 MDHEN and CDR2 SYDVKM come from the germline V gene. The CDR3 DNA sequence: TGTGCCAGCAGTTCTGCCGCGGACAGGTCATTTCGTACCGGGGAGCTGTTTTTT. Translating gives CASSSAADRSFRTGELFF. The whole variable domain, filled in from reference TRBV28 and TRBJ2-2, reads DVKVTQSSRYLVKRTGEKVFLECVQDMDHENMFWYRQDPGLGLRLIYFSYDVKMKEKGDIPEGYSVSREKKERFSLILESASTNQTSMYLCASSSAADRSFRTGELFFGEGSRLTVL.

The rearrangement uses TRBV5-1 and TRBJ2-3; 7 bases match TRBD1. With 4 bases clipped from V and 2 bases from J, the junction kept 7 bases outside the gene matches. Germline V gives CDR1 SGHRS, CDR2 YFSETQ. The CDR3 sequence is 15 residues long. For the CDR3, the DNA is TGCGCCAGCAGCCGAGACAGGGTGGACACAGATACGCAGTATTTT. This encodes CASSRDRVDTDTQYF.

This rearrangement joins TRBV7-6 to TRBJ1-4; maybe TRBD1 (5 bases). V was clipped by 1 base and J by 0 bases, with 12 bases between them. Germline-derived CDR1 and CDR2 are SGHVS and FNYEAQ. This CDR3 comprises 17 residues. The CDR3, as DNA: TGTGCCAGCAGCTTAGACAGGCTCCGGTCAACTAATGAAAAACTGTTTTTT. The encoded protein is CASSLDRLRSTNEKLFF.

This chain links TRBV9 with TRBJ1-5; 8 bases align to TRBD1. CDR3 length: 13 residues. The junction had 11 bases not matched to a gene; V was cut back by 10 bases and J by 8 bases. Germline CDR1 and CDR2: SGDLS and YYNGEE. Here the CDR3 DNA reads TGTGCCGGATACAGGGGGGGGGTTGAGCCCCAGCATTTT. Its translation: CAGYRGGVEPQHF.

The genes are TRBV19 and TRBJ1-3; D remains unclear. V was cut by 5 bases and J by 0 bases, with 14 bases left in between. Germline CDR1 LNHDA, CDR2 SQIVND (reference sequence). The CDR3 runs to 16 residues. The DNA of the CDR3 is TGTGCCAGTAGTCAAAGATCTGGCAGCTCTGGAAACACCATATATTTT. Amino acids: CASSQRSGSSGNTIYF.

This clone showed up just once. The rearrangement links TRBV7-8 to TRBJ2-1; TRBD2 matches at 11 bases. Per the germline V gene, CDR1 is SGHVS and CDR2 is FQNEAQ. J was trimmed by 5 bases and V by 3 bases; bases with no gene match: 3. The CDR3 runs 15 residues. CDR3 coding DNA: TGTGCCAGCAGCTTCCGGGGACTAGCGGACAATGAGCAGTTCTTC. Its protein is CASSFRGLADNEQFF.

The chain uses TRBV5-4 and TRBJ1-4, with D perhaps TRBD1 (6 bases). V dropped 5 bases and J dropped 7 bases, with 18 bases sitting between them. Germline V gene data show CDR1 as SGHNT and CDR2 as YYREEE (reference sequence). This CDR3 region has 15 residues. CDR3 sequence (DNA): TGTGCCAGCAGTGGGGGCCGGCAGGGCAGTGAAAAACTGTTTTTT. This encodes CASSGGRQGSEKLFF.

V usage is TRBV7-6 and J usage is TRBJ2-1, with TRBD2 matching over 8 bases. Germline-derived CDR1 and CDR2 are SGHVS and FNYEAQ. This CDR3 is built from 14 residues. V lost 5 bases to trimming and J lost 8 bases; unmatched junction nucleotides: 8. This CDR3 reads CASSLRSGAHEQFF. The CDR3 bases are TGTGCCAGCAGCCTCCGTAGCGGGGCCCATGAGCAGTTCTTC.

This rearrangement joins TRBV4-1 to TRBJ2-4, with D possibly TRBD2 on 5 matching bases. The CDR3 contains 12 residues. Germline CDR1 reads MGHRA; CDR2 reads YSYEKL. Trimming removed 1 base at V and 13 bases at J, with 11 bases between. CDR3 residues: CASSQGTREQYF. CDR3 in DNA: TGCGCCAGCAGCCAAGGGACTCGAGAGCAGTACTTC.

CDR3 DNA: TGTGCCAGCAGCTCCCCACGGGGGGCATTCGACGAGCAGTACGTC. Translation gives CASSSPRGAFDEQYV. V and J are TRBV11-2 and TRBJ2-7; weak D call: TRBD2 (7 bases). The CDR3 is 15 residues long. The germline V and J ends were trimmed by 4 bases and 5 bases, with 18 bases remaining between them. Per the germline V gene, CDR1 is SGHAT and CDR2 is FQNNGV.

The chain uses TRBV9 and TRBJ2-3; 11 nucleotides align to TRBD2. The V and J ends lost 5 bases and 4 bases, in that order; junction bases with no gene match: 6. CDR3 length equals 15 residues. The germline CDR1 and CDR2 sequences are SGDLS and YYNGEE. CDR3: CASSGLAGPPDTQYF. DNA for the CDR3: TGTGCCAGCAGTGGACTAGCGGGTCCGCCAGATACGCAGTATTTT.

The chain recombines TRBV5-1 with TRBJ2-5, with a possible D match to TRBD2 (6 bases). The CDR3 is made up of 13 amino acids. Trimming removed 4 bases from V and 4 bases from J, with 11 bases in between. Germline V lookup: CDR1 SGHRS, CDR2 YFSETQ. CDR3 loop: CASSRGKGETQYF. The CDR3 coding sequence is TGCGCCAGCAGCCGGGGGAAGGGAGAGACCCAGTACTTC.

The rearrangement links TRBV5-1 to TRBJ2-3, with 7 bases identical to TRBD2. The ends lost 2 bases at V and 3 bases at J; junction bases unmatched: 3. Germline V gene sequence: CDR1 SGHRS, CDR2 YFSETQ. The CDR3 is made up of 14 amino acids. The CDR3 DNA follows: TGCGCCAGCAGCTTAAAGCGGGAAACAGATACGCAGTATTTT. The encoded protein is CASSLKRETDTQYF.

This chain links TRBV28 with TRBJ1-2, with D hard to call. The germline V gene encodes CDR1 MDHEN and CDR2 SYDVKM. The V end lost 1 base, the J end lost 0 bases, and 6 bases lay between the germline ends. There are 14 residues in the CDR3. CDR3 coding DNA: TGTGCCAGCAGTTTATCCCGTACTAACTATGGCTACACCTTC. It codes for CASSLSRTNYGYTF.

The genes are TRBV11-3 and TRBJ1-1, with a weak D call TRBD1 (6 bases). Deletions cut 1 base from V and 4 bases from J, with 7 bases between. The CDR3 loop spans 13 amino acids. The germline V gene has CDR1 SGHNT and CDR2 YENEEA. The CDR3 loop reads CASSLGRGTEAFF. CDR3 coding DNA: TGTGCCAGCAGCTTAGGCAGGGGCACTGAAGCTTTCTTT.

J is TRBJ2-1 and V is TRBV11-3, with TRBD2 matching over 9 bases. Germline-derived CDR1 and CDR2 are SGHNT and YENEEA. The CDR3 spans 17 residues. Trimming cost V 1 base and J 7 bases; bases outside gene matches: 11. Written as DNA, the CDR3 is TGTGCCAGCAGCTTAGGATTCGGCGGGGGGGATTCGAATGAGCAGTTCTTC. This encodes CASSLGFGGGDSNEQFF.

This clone was counted once. This sequence joins TRBV6-6 and TRBJ2-2, with TRBD2 matching 11 bases. The germline gives CDR1 MNHNY, CDR2 SVGAGI (reference sequence). The CDR3 totals 15 residues. Germline trimming cut 5 bases from V and 1 base from J; bases unmatched to any gene: 0. The CDR3 spells CASSLAGGNTGELFF. DNA for the CDR3: TGTGCCAGCAGTCTAGCGGGGGGGAACACCGGGGAGCTGTTTTTT.

V usage is TRBV6-1 and J usage is TRBJ1-3; 8 positions agree with TRBD1. The CDR3 extends over 15 amino acids. The V gene's germline CDR1 is MNHNS and CDR2 SASEGT. J was trimmed by 4 bases and V by 7 bases; bases with no gene match: 9. The CDR3 reads CASNPDRAEGNTIYF. The DNA for the CDR3 is TGTGCCAGCAATCCGGACAGGGCGGAGGGAAACACCATATATTTT.